One T cell receptor (beta chain) is described in this entry. It lacks a known antigen. No clone much larger than this one lies a single base away; base qualities are absent. The record originates from a study of control samples from healthy donors and cancer patients (dated by TCRdb to 2018 to 2020). Library creation used the immunoSEQ multiplex PCR assay. Here the immuneACCESS table is served through TCRdb, limited to in-frame sequences with V and J called. Missing clones are a known gap in these copies; in checked studies unresolved V genes cover under half, and the rest lacks a known reason. Counted in this sample were 90,000 to 100,000 clones; around 89% of them appeared once. Approximately 15% of the sample comes from the top ten. The CDR1 and CDR2 encoded by the germline V gene are KGHSH and LQKENI. Relative to germline, V is 5 bases shorter and J is 1 base shorter, with 8 bases between their ends. The CDR3, cysteine through phenylalanine, is 14 amino acids long. CDR3 DNA is the only sequence kept; it has 42 bases, read in frame from the first base.

The receptor comes from a woman aged 70 to 79 in good health. The source material was blood. Recombination connected TRBV18 to TRBJ2-2; no D gene is confidently identified. The sequence in DNA is TGTGCCAGCTCAATAACGGAGAACACCGGGGAGCTGTTTTTT. It codes for CASSITENTGELFF.